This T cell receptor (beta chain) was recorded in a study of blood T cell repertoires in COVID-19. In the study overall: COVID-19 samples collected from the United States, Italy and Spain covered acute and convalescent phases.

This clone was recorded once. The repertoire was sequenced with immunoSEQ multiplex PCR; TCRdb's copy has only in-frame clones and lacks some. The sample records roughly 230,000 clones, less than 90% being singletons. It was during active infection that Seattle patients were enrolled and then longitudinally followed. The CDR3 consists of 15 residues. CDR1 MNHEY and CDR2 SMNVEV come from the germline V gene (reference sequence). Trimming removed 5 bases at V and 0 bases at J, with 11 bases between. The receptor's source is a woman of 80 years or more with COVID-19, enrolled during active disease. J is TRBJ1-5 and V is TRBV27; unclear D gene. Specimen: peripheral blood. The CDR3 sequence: CASSPYENSNQPQHF. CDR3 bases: TGTGCCAGCAGTCCCTACGAAAATAGCAATCAGCCCCAGCATTTT.